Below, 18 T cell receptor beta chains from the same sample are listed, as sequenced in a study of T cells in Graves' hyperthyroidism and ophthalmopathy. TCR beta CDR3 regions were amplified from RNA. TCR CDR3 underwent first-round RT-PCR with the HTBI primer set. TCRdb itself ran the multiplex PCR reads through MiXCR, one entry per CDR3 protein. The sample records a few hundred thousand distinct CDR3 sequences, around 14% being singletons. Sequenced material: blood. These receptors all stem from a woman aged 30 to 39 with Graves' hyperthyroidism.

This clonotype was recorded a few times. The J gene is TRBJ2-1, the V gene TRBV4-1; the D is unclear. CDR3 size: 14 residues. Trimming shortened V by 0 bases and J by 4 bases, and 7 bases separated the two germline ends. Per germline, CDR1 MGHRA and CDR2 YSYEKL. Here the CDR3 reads CASSQEISYNEQFF. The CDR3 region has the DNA TGCGCCAGCAGCCAAGAAATCTCTTACAATGAGCAGTTCTTC.

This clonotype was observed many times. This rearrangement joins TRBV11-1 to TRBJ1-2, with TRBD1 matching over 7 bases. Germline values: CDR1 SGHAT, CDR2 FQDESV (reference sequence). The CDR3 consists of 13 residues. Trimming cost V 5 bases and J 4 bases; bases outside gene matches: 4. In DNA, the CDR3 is TGTGCCAGCAGCGGACAGGCTCGCTATGGCTACACCTTC. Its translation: CASSGQARYGYTF. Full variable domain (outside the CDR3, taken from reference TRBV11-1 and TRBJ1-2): EAEVAQSPRYKITEKSQAVAFWCDPISGHATLYWYRQILGQGPELLVQFQDESVVDDSQLPKDRFSAERLKGVDSTLKIQPAELGDSAMYLCASSGQARYGYTFGSGTRLTVV.

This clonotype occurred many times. In DNA form, the CDR3 reads TGTGCCAGCTCACCACCTGGTAGCGGGAGGGCCAATGAGCAGTTCTTC. It is translated as CASSPPGSGRANEQFF. This chain connects TRBV18 to TRBJ2-1, with 11 bases matching TRBD2. The junction had 4 bases not matched to a gene; V was cut back by 0 bases and J by 6 bases. This CDR3 is 16 amino acids long. In germline, CDR1 is KGHSH, CDR2 LQKENI.

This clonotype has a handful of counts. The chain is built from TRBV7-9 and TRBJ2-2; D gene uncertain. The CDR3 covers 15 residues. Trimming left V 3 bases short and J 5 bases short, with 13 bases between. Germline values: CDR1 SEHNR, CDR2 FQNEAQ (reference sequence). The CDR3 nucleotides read TGTGCCAGCAGCTTGGACGGCCTTGGGACCGGGGAGCTGTTTTTT. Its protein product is CASSLDGLGTGELFF.

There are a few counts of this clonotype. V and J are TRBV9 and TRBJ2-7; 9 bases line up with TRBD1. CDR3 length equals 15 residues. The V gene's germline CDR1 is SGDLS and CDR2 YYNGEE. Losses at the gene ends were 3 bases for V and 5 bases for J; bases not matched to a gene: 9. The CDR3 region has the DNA TGTGCCAGCAGCGCCAGCGGGACAGGGTCAGACGAGCAGTACTTC. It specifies CASSASGTGSDEQYF.

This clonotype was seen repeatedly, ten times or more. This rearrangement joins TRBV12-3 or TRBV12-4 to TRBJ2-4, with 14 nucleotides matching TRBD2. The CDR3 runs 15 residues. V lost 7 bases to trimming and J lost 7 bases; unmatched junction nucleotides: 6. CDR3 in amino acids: CASTWTSGRINIQYF. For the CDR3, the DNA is TGTGCCAGCACCTGGACTAGCGGGAGGATTAACATTCAGTACTTC.

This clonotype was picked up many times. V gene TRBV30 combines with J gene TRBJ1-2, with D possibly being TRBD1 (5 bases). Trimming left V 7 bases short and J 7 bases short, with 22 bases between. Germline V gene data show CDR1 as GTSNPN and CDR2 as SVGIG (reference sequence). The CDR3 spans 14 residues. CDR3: CASYPGPPESGYTF. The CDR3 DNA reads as TGTGCCTCGTACCCGGGACCGCCGGAGAGTGGCTACACCTTC.

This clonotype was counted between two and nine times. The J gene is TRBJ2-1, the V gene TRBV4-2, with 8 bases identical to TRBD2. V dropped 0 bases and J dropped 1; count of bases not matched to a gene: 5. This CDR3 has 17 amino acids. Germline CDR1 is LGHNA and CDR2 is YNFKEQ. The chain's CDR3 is CASSQDGTRFSYNEQFF. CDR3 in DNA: TGTGCCAGCAGCCAAGATGGGACTAGATTTTCCTACAATGAGCAGTTCTTC.

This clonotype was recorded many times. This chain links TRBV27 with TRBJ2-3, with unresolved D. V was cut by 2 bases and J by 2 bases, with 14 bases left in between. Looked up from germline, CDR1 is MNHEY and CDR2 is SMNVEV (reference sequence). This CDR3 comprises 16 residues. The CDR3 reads CASSLPNRGPTDTQYF. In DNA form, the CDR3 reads TGTGCCAGCAGTTTACCGAACCGCGGACCCACAGATACGCAGTATTTT.

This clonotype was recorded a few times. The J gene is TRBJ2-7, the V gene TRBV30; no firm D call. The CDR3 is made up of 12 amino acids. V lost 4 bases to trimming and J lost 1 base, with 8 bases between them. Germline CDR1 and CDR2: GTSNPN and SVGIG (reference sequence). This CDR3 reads CAWNTESYEQYF. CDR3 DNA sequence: TGTGCCTGGAACACAGAGTCCTACGAGCAGTACTTC.

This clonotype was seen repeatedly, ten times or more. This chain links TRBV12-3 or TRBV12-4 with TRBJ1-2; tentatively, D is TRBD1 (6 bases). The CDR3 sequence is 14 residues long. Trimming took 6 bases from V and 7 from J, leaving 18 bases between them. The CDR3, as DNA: TGTGCCAGCAGATACAAGCAGGGGCTTGGTGGCTACACCTTC. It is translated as CASRYKQGLGGYTF.

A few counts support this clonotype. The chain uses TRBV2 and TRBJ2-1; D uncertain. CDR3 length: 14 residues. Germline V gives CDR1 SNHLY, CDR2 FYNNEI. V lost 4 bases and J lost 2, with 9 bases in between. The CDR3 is CASSGGTTYNEQFF. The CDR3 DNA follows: TGTGCCAGCAGTGGCGGAACTACCTACAATGAGCAGTTCTTC. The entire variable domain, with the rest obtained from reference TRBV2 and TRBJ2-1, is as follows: EPEVTQTPSHQVTQMGQEVILRCVPISNHLYFYWYRQILGQKVEFLVSFYNNEISEKSEIFDDQFSVERPDGSNFTLKIRSTKLEDSAMYFCASSGGTTYNEQFFGPGTRLTVL.

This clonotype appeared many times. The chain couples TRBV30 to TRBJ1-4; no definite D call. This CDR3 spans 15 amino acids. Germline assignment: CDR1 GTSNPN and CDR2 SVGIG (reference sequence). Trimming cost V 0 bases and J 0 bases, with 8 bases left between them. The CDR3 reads CAWSVEYATNEKLFF. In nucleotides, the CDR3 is TGTGCCTGGAGTGTCGAATATGCAACTAATGAAAAACTGTTTTTT.

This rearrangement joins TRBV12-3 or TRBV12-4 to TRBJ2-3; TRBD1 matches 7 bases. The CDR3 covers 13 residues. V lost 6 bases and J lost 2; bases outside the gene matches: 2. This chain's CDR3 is CASRTGNTDTQYF. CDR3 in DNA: TGTGCCAGCAGGACAGGGAACACAGATACGCAGTATTTT.

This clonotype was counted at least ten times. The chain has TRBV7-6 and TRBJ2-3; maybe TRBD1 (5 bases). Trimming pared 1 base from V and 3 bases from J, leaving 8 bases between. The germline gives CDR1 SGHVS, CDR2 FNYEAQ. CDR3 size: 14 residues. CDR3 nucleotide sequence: TGTGCCAGCAGCTTAGACCACAGGACAGATACGCAGTATTTT. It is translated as CASSLDHRTDTQYF. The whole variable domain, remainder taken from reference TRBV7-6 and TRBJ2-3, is GAGVSQSPRYKVTKRGQDVALRCDPISGHVSLYWYRQALGQGPEFLTYFNYEAQQDKSGLPNDRFSAERPEGSISTLTIQRTEQRDSAMYRCASSLDHRTDTQYFGPGTRLTVL.

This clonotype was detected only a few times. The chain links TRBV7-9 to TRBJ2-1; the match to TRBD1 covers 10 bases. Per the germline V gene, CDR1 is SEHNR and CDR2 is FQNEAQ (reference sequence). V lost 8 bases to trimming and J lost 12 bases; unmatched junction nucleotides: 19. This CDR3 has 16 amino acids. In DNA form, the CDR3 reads TGTGCCAGCGGCCGGGACAGGGGACCGGTCGGGACTCCGCAGTTCTTC. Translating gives CASGRDRGPVGTPQFF.

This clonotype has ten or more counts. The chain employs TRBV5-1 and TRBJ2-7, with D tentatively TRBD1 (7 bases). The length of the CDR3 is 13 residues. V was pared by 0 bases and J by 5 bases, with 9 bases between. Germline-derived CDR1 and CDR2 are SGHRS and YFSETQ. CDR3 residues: CASSLGRGDEQYF. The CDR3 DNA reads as TGCGCCAGCAGCTTGGGCAGGGGGGACGAGCAGTACTTC. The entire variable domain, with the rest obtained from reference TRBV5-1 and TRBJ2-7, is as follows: KAGVTQTPRYLIKTRGQQVTLSCSPISGHRSVSWYQQTPGQGLQFLFEYFSETQRNKGNFPGRFSGRQFSNSRSEMNVSTLELGDSALYLCASSLGRGDEQYFGPGTRLTVT.

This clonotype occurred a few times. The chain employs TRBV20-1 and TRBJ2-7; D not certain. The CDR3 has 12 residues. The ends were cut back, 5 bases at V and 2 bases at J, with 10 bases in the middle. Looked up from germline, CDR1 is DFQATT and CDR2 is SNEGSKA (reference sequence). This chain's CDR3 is CSAVDQTYEQYF. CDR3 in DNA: TGCAGTGCTGTAGATCAGACCTACGAGCAGTACTTC.